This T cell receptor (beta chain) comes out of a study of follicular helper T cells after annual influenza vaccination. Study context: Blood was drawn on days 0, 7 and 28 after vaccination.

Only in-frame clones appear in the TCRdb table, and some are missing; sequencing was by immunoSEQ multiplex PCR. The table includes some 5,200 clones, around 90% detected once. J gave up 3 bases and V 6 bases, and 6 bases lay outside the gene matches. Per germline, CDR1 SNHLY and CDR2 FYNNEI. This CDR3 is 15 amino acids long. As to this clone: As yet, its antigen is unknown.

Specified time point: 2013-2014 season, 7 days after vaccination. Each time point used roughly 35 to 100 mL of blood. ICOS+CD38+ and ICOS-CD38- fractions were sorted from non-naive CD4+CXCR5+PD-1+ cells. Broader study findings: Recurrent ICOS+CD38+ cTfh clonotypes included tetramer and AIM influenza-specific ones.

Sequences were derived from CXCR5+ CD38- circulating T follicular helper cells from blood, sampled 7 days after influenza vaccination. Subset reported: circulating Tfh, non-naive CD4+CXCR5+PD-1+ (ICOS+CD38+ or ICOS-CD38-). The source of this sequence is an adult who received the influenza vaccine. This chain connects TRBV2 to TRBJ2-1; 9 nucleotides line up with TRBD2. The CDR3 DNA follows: TGTGCCAGCAGCCTTAGCGGGAGATTCTACAATGAGCAGTTCTTC. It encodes CASSLSGRFYNEQFF.